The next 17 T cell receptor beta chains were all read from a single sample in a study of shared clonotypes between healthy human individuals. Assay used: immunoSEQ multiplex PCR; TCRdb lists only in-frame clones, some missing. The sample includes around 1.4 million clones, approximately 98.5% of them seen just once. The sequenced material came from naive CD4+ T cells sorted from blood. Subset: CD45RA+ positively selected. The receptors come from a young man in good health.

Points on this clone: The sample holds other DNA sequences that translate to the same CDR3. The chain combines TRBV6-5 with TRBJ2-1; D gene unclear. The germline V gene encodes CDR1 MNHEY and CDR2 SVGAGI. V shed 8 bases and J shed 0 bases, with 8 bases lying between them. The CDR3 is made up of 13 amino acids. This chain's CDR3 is CASRRSSYNEQFF. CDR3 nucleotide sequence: TGTGCCAGCCGTAGAAGCTCCTACAATGAGCAGTTCTTC.

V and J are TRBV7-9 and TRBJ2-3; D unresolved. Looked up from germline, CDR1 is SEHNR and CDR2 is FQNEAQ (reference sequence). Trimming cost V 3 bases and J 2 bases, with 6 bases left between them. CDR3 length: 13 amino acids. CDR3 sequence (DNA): TGTGCCAGCAGCTTGCTCCCCACAGATACGCAGTATTTT. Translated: CASSLLPTDTQYF.

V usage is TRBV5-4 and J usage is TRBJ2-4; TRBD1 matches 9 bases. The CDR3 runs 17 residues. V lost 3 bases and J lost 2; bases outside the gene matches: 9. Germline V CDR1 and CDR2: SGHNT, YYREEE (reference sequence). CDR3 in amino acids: CASSSDRGTEPKNIQYF. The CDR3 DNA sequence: TGTGCCAGCAGCTCGGACAGGGGTACGGAACCCAAAAACATTCAGTACTTC.

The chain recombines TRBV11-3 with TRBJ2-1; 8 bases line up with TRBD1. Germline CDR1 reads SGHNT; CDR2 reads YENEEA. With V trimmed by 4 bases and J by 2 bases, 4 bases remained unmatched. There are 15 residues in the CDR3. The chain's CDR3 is CASSYRTGTYNEQFF. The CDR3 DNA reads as TGTGCCAGCAGCTATAGGACAGGGACCTACAATGAGCAGTTCTTC.

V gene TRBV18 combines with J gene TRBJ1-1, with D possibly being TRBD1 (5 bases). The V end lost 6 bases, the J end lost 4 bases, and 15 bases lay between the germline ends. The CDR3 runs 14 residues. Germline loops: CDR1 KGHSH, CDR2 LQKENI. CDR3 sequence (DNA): TGTGCCAGCTCTCCCGGGACCAAGGGCACTGAAGCTTTCTTT. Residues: CASSPGTKGTEAFF.

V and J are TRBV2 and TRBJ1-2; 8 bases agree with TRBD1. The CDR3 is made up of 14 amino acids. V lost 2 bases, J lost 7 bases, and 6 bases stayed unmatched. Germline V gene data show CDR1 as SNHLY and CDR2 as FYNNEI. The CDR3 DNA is TGTGCCAGCAGTGAAAGACAGGGGAGAGTTGGCTACACCTTC. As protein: CASSERQGRVGYTF.

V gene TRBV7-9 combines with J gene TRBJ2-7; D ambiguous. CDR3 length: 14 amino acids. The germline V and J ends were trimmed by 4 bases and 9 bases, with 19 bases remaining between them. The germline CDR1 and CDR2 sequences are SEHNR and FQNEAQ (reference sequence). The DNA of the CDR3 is TGTGCCAGCAGCTCCGCTCTCACAGCCGTTGGGCAGTACTTC. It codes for CASSSALTAVGQYF.

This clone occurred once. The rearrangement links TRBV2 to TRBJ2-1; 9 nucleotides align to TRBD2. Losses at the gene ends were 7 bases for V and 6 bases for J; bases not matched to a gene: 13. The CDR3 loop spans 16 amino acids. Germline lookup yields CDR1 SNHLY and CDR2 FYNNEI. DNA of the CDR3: TGTGCCAGCACCTCGGGACTAGCAGCCCGTGGCAATGAGCAGTTCTTC. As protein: CASTSGLAARGNEQFF.

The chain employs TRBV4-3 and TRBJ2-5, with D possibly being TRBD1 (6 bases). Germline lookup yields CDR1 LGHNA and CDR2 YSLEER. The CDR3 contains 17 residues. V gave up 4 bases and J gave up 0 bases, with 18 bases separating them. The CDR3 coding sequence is TGCGCCAGCAGCCCATCAGGGGCGCTAAAGAACCAAGAGACCCAGTACTTC. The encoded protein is CASSPSGALKNQETQYF.

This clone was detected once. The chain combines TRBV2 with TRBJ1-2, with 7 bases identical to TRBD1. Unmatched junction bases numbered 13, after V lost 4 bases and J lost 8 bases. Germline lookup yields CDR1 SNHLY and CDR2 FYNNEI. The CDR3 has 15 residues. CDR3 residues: CASSGGDRVLEGYTF. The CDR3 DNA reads TGTGCCAGCAGTGGGGGTGACAGGGTGTTAGAGGGCTACACCTTC.

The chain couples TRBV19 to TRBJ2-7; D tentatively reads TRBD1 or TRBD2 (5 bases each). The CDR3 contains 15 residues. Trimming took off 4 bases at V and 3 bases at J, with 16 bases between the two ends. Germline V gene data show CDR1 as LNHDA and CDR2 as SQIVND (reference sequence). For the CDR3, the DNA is TGTGCCAGTAGTAGGGAGTTGGGGGACCTCTACGAGCAGTACTTC. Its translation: CASSRELGDLYEQYF.

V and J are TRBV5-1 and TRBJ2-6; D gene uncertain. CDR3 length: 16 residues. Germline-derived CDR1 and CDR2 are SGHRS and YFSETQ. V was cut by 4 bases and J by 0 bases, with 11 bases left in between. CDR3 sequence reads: CASSGTIASGANVLTF. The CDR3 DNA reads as TGCGCCAGCAGCGGAACCATAGCCTCTGGGGCCAACGTCCTGACTTTC.

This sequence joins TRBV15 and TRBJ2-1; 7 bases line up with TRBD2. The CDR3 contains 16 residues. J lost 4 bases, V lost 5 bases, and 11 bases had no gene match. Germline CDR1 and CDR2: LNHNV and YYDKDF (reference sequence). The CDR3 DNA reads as TGTGCCACCAGCGAGCCCCCGGGACTACCTTACAATGAGCAGTTCTTC. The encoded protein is CATSEPPGLPYNEQFF.

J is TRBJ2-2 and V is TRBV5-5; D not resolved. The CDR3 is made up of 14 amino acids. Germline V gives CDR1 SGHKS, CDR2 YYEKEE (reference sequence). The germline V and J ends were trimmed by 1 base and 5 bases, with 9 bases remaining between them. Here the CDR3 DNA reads TGTGCCAGCAGCTTGATAACACTTACCGGGGAGCTGTTTTTT. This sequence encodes CASSLITLTGELFF. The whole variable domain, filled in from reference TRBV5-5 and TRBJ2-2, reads DAGVTQSPTHLIKTRGQQVTLRCSPISGHKSVSWYQQVLGQGPQFIFQYYEKEERGRGNFPDRFSARQFPNYSSELNVNALLLGDSALYLCASSLITLTGELFFGEGSRLTVL.

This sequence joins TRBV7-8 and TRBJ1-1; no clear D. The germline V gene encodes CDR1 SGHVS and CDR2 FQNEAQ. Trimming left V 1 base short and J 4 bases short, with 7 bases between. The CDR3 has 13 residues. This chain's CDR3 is CASSLGVSTEAFF. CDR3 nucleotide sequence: TGTGCCAGCAGCTTAGGGGTGAGCACTGAAGCTTTCTTT. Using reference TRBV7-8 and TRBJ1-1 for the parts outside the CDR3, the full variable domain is GAGVSQSPRYKVAKRGQDVALRCDPISGHVSLFWYQQALGQGPEFLTYFQNEAQLDKSGLPSDRFFAERPEGSVSTLKIQRTQQEDSAVYLCASSLGVSTEAFFGQGTRLTVV.

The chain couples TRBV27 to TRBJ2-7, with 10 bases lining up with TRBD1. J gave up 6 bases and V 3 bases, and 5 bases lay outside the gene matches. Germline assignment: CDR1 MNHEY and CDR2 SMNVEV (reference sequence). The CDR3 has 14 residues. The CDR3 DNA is TGTGCCAGCAGTTTTGGGACAGGGGCGGGCGAGCAGTACTTC. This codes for CASSFGTGAGEQYF.

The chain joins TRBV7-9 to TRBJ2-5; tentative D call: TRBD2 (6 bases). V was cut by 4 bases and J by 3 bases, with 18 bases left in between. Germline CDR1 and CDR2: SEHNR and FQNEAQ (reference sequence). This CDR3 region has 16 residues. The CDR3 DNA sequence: TGTGCCAGCAGCTCCCTCAGACTAGAAGGAAAAGAGACCCAGTACTTC. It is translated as CASSSLRLEGKETQYF. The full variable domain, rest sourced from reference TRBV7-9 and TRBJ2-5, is DTGVSQNPRHKITKRGQNVTFRCDPISEHNRLYWYRQTLGQGPEFLTYFQNEAQLEKSRLLSDRFSAERPKGSFSTLEIQRTEQGDSAMYLCASSSLRLEGKETQYFGPGTRLLVL.